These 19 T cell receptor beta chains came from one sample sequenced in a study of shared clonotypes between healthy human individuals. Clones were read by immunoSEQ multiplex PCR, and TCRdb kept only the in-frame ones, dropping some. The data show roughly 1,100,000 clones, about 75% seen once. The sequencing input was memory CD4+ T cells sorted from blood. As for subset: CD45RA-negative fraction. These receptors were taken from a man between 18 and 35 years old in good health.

CDR3 protein: CATPIRYEQFF. DNA for the CDR3: TGTGCCACCCCCATTCGGTATGAGCAGTTCTTC. The chain is built from TRBV19 and TRBJ2-1; unclear D gene. The CDR3 loop spans 11 amino acids. V lost 10 bases to trimming and J lost 8 bases, with 12 bases between them. Germline CDR1 is LNHDA and CDR2 is SQIVND (reference sequence).

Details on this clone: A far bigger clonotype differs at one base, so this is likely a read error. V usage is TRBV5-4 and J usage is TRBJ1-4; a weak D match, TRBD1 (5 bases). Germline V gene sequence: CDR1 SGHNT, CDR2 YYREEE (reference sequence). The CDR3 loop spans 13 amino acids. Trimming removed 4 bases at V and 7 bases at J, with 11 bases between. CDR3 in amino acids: CASSRGGGEKLFF. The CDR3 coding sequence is TGTGCCAGCAGCCGGGGCGGGGGTGAAAAACTGTTTTTT.

CDR3 protein: CASSLGDSYSPLHF. The CDR3 DNA reads as TGTGCCAGCAGCTTGGGGGACAGCTATTCACCCCTCCACTTT. The chain uses TRBV5-8 and TRBJ1-6, with 7 nucleotides matching TRBD1. The junction had 2 bases not matched to a gene; V was cut back by 0 bases and J by 8 bases. The CDR3 extends over 14 amino acids. Germline CDR1 and CDR2: SGHTS and YDEGEE.

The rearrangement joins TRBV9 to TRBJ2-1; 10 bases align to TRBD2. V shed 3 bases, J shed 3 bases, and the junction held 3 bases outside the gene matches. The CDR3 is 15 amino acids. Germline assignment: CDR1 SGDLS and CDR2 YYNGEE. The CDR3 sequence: CASSATSGFYNEQFF. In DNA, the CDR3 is TGTGCCAGCAGCGCGACTAGCGGGTTCTACAATGAGCAGTTCTTC.

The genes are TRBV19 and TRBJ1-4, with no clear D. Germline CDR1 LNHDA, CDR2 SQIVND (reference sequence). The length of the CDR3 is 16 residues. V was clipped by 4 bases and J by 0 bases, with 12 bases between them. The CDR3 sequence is CASSTRRVATNEKLFF. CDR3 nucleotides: TGTGCCAGTAGTACCCGACGGGTTGCAACTAATGAAAAACTGTTTTTT.

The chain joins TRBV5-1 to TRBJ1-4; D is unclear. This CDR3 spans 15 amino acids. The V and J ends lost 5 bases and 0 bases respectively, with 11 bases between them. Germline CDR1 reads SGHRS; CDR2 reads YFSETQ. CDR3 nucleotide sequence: TGCGCCAGCAGGCGGGATATGACAACTAATGAAAAACTGTTTTTT. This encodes CASRRDMTTNEKLFF. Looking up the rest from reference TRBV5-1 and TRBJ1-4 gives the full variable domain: KAGVTQTPRYLIKTRGQQVTLSCSPISGHRSVSWYQQTPGQGLQFLFEYFSETQRNKGNFPGRFSGRQFSNSRSEMNVSTLELGDSALYLCASRRDMTTNEKLFFGSGTQLSVL.

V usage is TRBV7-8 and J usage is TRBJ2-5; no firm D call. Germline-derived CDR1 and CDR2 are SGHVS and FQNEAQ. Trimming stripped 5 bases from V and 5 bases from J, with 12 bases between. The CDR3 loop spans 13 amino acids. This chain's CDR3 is CASSPGRGETQYF. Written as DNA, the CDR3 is TGTGCCAGCAGCCCCGGGCGTGGGGAGACCCAGTACTTC. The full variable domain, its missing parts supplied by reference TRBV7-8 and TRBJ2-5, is GAGVSQSPRYKVAKRGQDVALRCDPISGHVSLFWYQQALGQGPEFLTYFQNEAQLDKSGLPSDRFFAERPEGSVSTLKIQRTQQEDSAVYLCASSPGRGETQYFGPGTRLLVL.

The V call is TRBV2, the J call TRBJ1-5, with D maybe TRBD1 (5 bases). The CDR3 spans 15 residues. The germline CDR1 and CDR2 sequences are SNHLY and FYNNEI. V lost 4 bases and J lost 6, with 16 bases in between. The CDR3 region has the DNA TGTGCCAGCAGTGGAGACGACAGCCTCATTCAGCCCCAGCATTTT. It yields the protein CASSGDDSLIQPQHF.

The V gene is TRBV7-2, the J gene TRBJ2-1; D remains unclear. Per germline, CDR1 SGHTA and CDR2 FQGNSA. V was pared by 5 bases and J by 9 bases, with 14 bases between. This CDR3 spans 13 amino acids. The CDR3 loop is CASSAGSRGEQFF. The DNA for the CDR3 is TGTGCCAGCAGCGCCGGGTCCCGCGGTGAGCAGTTCTTC.

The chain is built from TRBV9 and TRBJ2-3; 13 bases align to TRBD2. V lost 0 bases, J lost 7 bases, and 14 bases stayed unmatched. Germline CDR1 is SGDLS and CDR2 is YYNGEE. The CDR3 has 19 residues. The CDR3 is CASSVAEGGLAGASNTQYF. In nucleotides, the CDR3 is TGTGCCAGCAGCGTAGCCGAAGGCGGACTAGCGGGAGCATCAAATACGCAGTATTTT.

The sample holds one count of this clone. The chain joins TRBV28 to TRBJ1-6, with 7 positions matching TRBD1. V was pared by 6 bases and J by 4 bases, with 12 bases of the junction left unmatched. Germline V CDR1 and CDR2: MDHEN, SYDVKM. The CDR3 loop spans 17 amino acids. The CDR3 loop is CASSRDRVGLYNSPLHF. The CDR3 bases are TGTGCCAGCAGCCGTGACAGGGTTGGACTATATAATTCACCCCTCCACTTT.

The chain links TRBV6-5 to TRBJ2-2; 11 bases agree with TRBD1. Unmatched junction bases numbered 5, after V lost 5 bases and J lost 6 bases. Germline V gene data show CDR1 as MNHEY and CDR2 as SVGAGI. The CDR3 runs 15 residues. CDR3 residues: CASSPRDRGAGELFF. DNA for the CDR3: TGTGCCAGCAGTCCTCGGGACAGGGGGGCCGGGGAGCTGTTTTTT.

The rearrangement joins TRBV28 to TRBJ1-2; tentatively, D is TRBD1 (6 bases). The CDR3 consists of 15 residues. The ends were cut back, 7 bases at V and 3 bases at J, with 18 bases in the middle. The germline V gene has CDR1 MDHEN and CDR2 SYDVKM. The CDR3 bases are TGTGCCAGCACCTCTCCGGAGGGGGGTTACTATGGCTACACCTTC. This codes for CASTSPEGGYYGYTF.

The CDR3 loop is CASSLGQGVGGYTF. For the CDR3, the DNA is TGTGCCAGCAGTTTGGGACAGGGGGTAGGTGGCTACACCTTC. The chain uses TRBV27 and TRBJ1-2, with 11 bases lining up with TRBD1. CDR1 is MNHEY and CDR2 is SMNVEV in the germline V gene (reference sequence). V shed 3 bases, J shed 7 bases, and the junction held 4 bases outside the gene matches. CDR3 length equals 14 residues.

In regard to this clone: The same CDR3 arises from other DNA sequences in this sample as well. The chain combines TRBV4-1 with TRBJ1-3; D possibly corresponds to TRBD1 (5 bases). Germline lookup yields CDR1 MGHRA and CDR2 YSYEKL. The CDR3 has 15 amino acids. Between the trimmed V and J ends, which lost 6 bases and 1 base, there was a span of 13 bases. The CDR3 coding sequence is TGCGCCAGCAGACACCCAGGGTCTTCTGGAAACACCATATATTTT. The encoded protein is CASRHPGSSGNTIYF.

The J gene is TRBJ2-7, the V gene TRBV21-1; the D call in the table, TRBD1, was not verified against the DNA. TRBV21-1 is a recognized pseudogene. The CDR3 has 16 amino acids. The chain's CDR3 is CASSQEDRRHSYEQYF. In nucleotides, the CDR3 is TGTGCCAGCAGCCAAGAGGACAGGAGGCACTCCTACGAGCAGTACTTC.

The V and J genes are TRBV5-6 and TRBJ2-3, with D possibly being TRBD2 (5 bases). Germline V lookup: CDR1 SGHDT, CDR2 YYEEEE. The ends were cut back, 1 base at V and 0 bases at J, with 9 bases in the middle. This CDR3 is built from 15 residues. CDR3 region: CASSLYERSTDTQYF. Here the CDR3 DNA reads TGTGCCAGCAGCTTGTATGAGCGGAGCACAGATACGCAGTATTTT.

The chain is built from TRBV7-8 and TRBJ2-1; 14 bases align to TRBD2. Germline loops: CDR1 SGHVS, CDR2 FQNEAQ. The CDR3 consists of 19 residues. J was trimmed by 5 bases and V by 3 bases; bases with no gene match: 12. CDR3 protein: CASSFRTSGRISGNNEQFF. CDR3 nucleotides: TGTGCCAGCAGCTTCCGGACTAGCGGGAGGATCTCTGGCAACAATGAGCAGTTCTTC.

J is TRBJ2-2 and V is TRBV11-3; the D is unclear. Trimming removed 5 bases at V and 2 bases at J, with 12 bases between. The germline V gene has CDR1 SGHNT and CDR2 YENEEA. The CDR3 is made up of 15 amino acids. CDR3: CASSAGAVNTGELFF. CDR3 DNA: TGTGCCAGCAGCGCAGGTGCCGTAAACACCGGGGAGCTGTTTTTT. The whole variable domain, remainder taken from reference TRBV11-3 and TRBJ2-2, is EAGVVQSPRYKIIEKKQPVAFWCNPISGHNTLYWYLQNLGQGPELLIRYENEEAVDDSQLPKDRFSAERLKGVDSTLKIQPAELGDSAVYLCASSAGAVNTGELFFGEGSRLTVL.